These 21 T cell receptor beta chains were sequenced from one sample in a study of kidney transplant recipient with SARS-CoV-2 infection. One entry per CDR3 protein, called by TCRdb with MiXCR from the reads. The data hold 200,000 to 300,000 distinct CDR3 sequences, with around 30% observed a single time. The specimen was a blood sample, collected at baseline and on approximately day 120 from a kidney transplant recipient. The source is a young adult male patient who had COVID-19 and was a kidney transplant recipient. The T cells may partly be graft donor cells.

A remark on this clonotype: This could be a read error, since a much larger clone is one nucleotide away. The chain uses TRBV27 and TRBJ1-2; no clear D. CDR3 size: 14 residues. Trimming shortened V by 7 bases and J by 8 bases, and 20 bases separated the two germline ends. Germline CDR1 is MNHEY and CDR2 is SMNVEV (reference sequence). CDR3 nucleotide sequence: TGTGCCAGCACCGGTTCCCCCAACAGAGGAGGCTACACCTTC. It translates to CASTGSPNRGGYTF.

This chain connects TRBV19 to TRBJ1-5; a possible D gene is TRBD1 (5 bases). Germline V lookup: CDR1 LNHDA, CDR2 SQIVND (reference sequence). V shed 5 bases and J shed 6 bases, with 14 bases lying between them. This CDR3 region has 14 residues. The CDR3 protein is CASSFRGSSQPQHF. CDR3 nucleotide sequence: TGTGCCAGTAGTTTCCGGGGCTCCAGTCAGCCCCAGCATTTT.

A word on this clonotype: This may come from a read error, since a much larger clone is one base off. This chain connects TRBV5-1 to TRBJ1-2; D uncertain. The germline V gene encodes CDR1 SGHRS and CDR2 YFSETQ. This CDR3 contains 16 residues. In DNA form, the CDR3 reads TGCGCCAGCGTTCTGCGATCGGTTCGAAAGACCTATGGCCACACCTTC. It specifies CASVLRSVRKTYGHTF.

V gene TRBV5-1 combines with J gene TRBJ2-5, with TRBD2 matching over 13 bases. Trimming took 4 bases from V and 4 from J; bases not matched to a gene: 4. This CDR3 has 15 residues. In germline, CDR1 is SGHRS, CDR2 YFSETQ. The DNA of the CDR3 is TGCGCCAGCAGCACGGGGACTAGCGGGATAGAGACCCAGTACTTC. The encoded protein is CASSTGTSGIETQYF.

About this clonotype: This clone may be a read error of a much larger clone one base away. V and J are TRBV27 and TRBJ2-5; 9 positions agree with TRBD2. The CDR3 runs to 16 residues. CDR1 MNHEY and CDR2 SMNVEV come from the germline V gene (reference sequence). The CDR3 bases are TGTACCAGCAGTACCCGGCTAGCGGGGTACCAAGAGACCCAGTACTTC. This encodes CTSSTRLAGYQETQYF.

As regards this clonotype: Mismatch with germline at one junction end may stem from a read error. V gene TRBV6-5 combines with J gene TRBJ2-5; D possibly corresponds to TRBD1 (6 bases). The CDR3 spans 12 residues. The germline V gene has CDR1 MNHEY and CDR2 SVGAGI. CDR3 in amino acids: CASNSGAEAQYF. DNA for the CDR3: TGCGCCAGCAATTCAGGGGCAGAGGCCCAGTACTTC.

This clonotype was counted many times. The chain uses TRBV20-1 and TRBJ1-2; 8 nucleotides agree with TRBD1. Looked up from germline, CDR1 is DFQATT and CDR2 is SNEGSKA (reference sequence). This CDR3 is built from 14 residues. The ends lost 6 bases at V and 3 bases at J; junction bases unmatched: 9. CDR3 residues: CSALDREGDYGYTF. The CDR3 nucleotides are TGCAGTGCACTGGACAGGGAAGGAGACTATGGCTACACCTTC.

This clonotype was recorded a few times. The chain employs TRBV4-2 and TRBJ2-1; D not certain. The V end was cut by 0 bases, the J end by 8 bases, with 11 bases between. The CDR3 is made up of 14 amino acids. Germline V gene sequence: CDR1 LGHNA, CDR2 YNFKEQ. The CDR3: CASSQESLWDEQFF. In nucleotides, the CDR3 is TGTGCCAGCAGCCAAGAGTCTTTATGGGATGAGCAGTTCTTC.

This clonotype appeared many times. The rearrangement uses TRBV12-3 or TRBV12-4 and TRBJ2-3; TRBD2 agrees at 10 bases. This CDR3 has 15 amino acids. V trimming: 7 bases; J trimming: 2 bases; junction bases outside the gene matches: 6. Here the CDR3 reads CASTQTSGITDTQYF. The CDR3 DNA follows: TGTGCCAGCACCCAAACTAGCGGGATCACAGATACGCAGTATTTT.

The J gene is TRBJ2-4, the V gene TRBV19; 10 bases are a match to TRBD1. The CDR3 is 13 amino acids. J was trimmed by 9 bases and V by 5 bases; bases with no gene match: 4. CDR1 and CDR2 (germline): LNHDA, SQIVND (reference sequence). CDR3 sequence: CASSSRDRGIQYF. The CDR3 nucleotides are TGTGCCAGTAGTTCCCGGGACAGGGGCATTCAGTACTTC. The full variable domain, rest sourced from reference TRBV19 and TRBJ2-4, is DGGITQSPKYLFRKEGQNVTLSCEQNLNHDAMYWYRQDPGQGLRLIYYSQIVNDFQKGDIAEGYSVSREKKESFPLTVTSAQKNPTAFYLCASSSRDRGIQYFGAGTRLSVL.

To note about this clonotype: This could be a read error, since a much larger clone is one nucleotide away. The chain links TRBV15 to TRBJ2-1; D tentatively reads TRBD1 or TRBD2 (5 bases each). The CDR3 runs 15 residues. Germline CDR1 reads LNHNV; CDR2 reads YYDKDF (reference sequence). CDR3 DNA: TGTGCCACCAGCAGAGACACCGGGACCTACAATGAGCGGTTCTTC. The encoded protein is CATSRDTGTYNERFF.

Points on this clonotype: One base away lies a much larger clone, so this may be a sequencing read error. This chain links TRBV10-3 with TRBJ1-3; TRBD1 aligns across 9 bases. Germline values: CDR1 ENHRY, CDR2 SYGVKD. The CDR3 is made up of 13 amino acids. The CDR3 protein is CAIRRQGVNAIYF. DNA of the CDR3: TGTGCCATCAGGAGACAGGGGGTAAACGCCATATATTTT.

On this clonotype itself: This sequence may be a read error, since a much larger clone differs from it by one base. The chain couples TRBV6-1 to TRBJ1-2; no reliable D call. Germline V gives CDR1 MNHNS, CDR2 SASEGT. CDR3 length: 17 residues. The CDR3 loop reads CASSGNQECRKTYGHTF. The CDR3 DNA reads as TGTGCCAGCAGTGGTAATCAGGAATGTAGAAAGACCTATGGCCACACCTTC.

This clonotype was counted only a few times. This sequence may be a read error, since a much larger clone differs from it by one base. J is TRBJ1-2 and V is TRBV29-1; D is unresolved. This CDR3 is 14 amino acids long. Germline lookup yields CDR1 SQVTM and CDR2 ANQGSEA. CDR3 sequence (DNA): TGCAGCGTTGAACTGGGCCAAGCTAACCATGGCTACACCTTC. It specifies CSVELGQANHGYTF.

This clonotype was found many times. This chain uses TRBV5-3 with TRBJ1-2; D unclear. TRBV5-3 carries the ORF label, with uncertain function. With 6 bases removed from V and 4 bases from J, the gap between germline ends came to 22 bases. This CDR3 contains 16 residues. The CDR3 reads CARTPQVVRKTYGYTF. The CDR3 DNA reads as TGTGCCAGAACTCCTCAAGTGGTGAGAAAGACCTATGGCTACACCTTC.

In its sample, this clonotype was seen a few times. The J gene is TRBJ2-5, the V gene TRBV15; no clear D. The length of the CDR3 is 15 residues. CDR1 is LNHNV, CDR2 YYDKDF, per germline (reference sequence). The V end was cut by 0 bases, the J end by 1 base, with 9 bases between. The CDR3 nucleotides read TGTGCCACCAGCAGAGAGGGTGCGAGCCAAGAGACCCAGTACTTC. Translated: CATSREGASQETQYF.

Concerning this clonotype itself: A much bigger clone sits one base away, suggesting this may be a read error. The chain has TRBV30 and TRBJ2-4; the D is unclear. The J call may be faulty, since TRBJ2-7 better matches the DNA end. The CDR3 is 16 amino acids. Germline V CDR1 and CDR2: GTSNPN, SVGIG (reference sequence). CDR3 DNA sequence: TGTGCCTGGAGTGCTAAGGAGATGGTGTTGTGGGACGAGCAGTACTTC. Residues: CAWSAKEMVLWDEQYF.

This chain joins TRBV9 and TRBJ2-3; 7 bases agree with TRBD2. The CDR3 is 16 amino acids. V shed 1 base and J 2 bases; nucleotides not matched to a gene: 7. Germline CDR1 reads SGDLS; CDR2 reads YYNGEE. CDR3 loop: CASSVPSGTHTDTQYF. For the CDR3, the DNA is TGTGCCAGCAGCGTACCCAGCGGGACCCACACAGATACGCAGTATTTT.

This clonotype was seen many times. In nucleotides, the CDR3 is TGTGCCAGCAGTTCTCCAGCGGAATGTAGAAAGACCTATGGCTACACCTTC. It yields the protein CASSSPAECRKTYGYTF. The J gene is TRBJ1-2, the V gene TRBV6-5; D ambiguous. CDR1 and CDR2 from the germline V gene are MNHEY and SVGAGI. Trimming stripped 4 bases from V and 4 bases from J, with 22 bases between. The CDR3 is made up of 17 amino acids.

To note about this clonotype: A much more abundant neighbour one base away suggests this may be a read error. The chain carries TRBV6-5 and TRBJ1-2; D is uncertain. The V and J ends lost 5 bases and 7 bases respectively, with 26 bases between them. Per the germline V gene, CDR1 is MNHEY and CDR2 is SVGAGI. The CDR3 is 17 residues long. In DNA form, the CDR3 reads TGTGCCAGCAGTCATCTCATCTCTATGCGAAAGACCTGTGGCTACACCTTC. Protein product: CASSHLISMRKTCGYTF.

This clonotype was seen ten or more times. The genes are TRBV28 and TRBJ1-4; D uncertain. The CDR3 has 13 residues. CDR1 and CDR2 (germline): MDHEN, SYDVKM. Between the trimmed V and J ends, which lost 5 bases and 8 bases, there was a span of 12 bases. The CDR3 nucleotides are TGTGCCAGCAGTAGGTCCCGCCGGGAAAAACTGTTTTTT. This gives the protein CASSRSRREKLFF.